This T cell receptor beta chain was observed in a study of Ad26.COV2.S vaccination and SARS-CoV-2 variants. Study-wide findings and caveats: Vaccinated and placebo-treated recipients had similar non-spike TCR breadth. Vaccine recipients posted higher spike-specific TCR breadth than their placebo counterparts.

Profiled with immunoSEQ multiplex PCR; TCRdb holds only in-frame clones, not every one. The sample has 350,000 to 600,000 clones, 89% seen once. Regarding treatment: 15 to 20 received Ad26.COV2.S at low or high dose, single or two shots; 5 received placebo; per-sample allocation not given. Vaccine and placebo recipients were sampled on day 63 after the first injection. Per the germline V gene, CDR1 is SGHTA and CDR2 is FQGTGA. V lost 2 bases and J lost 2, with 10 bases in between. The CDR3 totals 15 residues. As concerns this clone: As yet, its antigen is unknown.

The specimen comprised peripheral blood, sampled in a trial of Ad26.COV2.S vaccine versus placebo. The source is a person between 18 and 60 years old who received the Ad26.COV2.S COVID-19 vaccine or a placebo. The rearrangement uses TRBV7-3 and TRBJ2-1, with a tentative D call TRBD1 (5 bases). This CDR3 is CASSLYKGTYNEQFF. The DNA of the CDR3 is TGTGCCAGCAGCTTATACAAGGGGACCTACAATGAGCAGTTCTTC. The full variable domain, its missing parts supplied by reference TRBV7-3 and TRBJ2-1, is GAGVSQTPSNKVTEKGKYVELRCDPISGHTALYWYRQSLGQGPEFLIYFQGTGAADDSGLPNDRFFAVRPEGSVSTLKIQRTERGDSAVYLCASSLYKGTYNEQFFGPGTRLTVL.